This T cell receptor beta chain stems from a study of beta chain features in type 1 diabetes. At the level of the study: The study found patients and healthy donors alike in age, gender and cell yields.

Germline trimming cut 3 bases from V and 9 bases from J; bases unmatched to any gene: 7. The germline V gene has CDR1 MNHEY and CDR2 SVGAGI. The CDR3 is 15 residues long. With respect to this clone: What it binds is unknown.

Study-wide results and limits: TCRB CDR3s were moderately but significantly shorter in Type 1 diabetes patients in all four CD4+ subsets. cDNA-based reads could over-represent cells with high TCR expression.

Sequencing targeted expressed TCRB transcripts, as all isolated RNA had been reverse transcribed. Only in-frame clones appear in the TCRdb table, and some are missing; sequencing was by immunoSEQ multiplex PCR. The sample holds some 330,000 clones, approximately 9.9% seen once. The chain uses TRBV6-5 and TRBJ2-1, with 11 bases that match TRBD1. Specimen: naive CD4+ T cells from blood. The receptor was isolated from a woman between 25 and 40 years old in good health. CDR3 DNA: TGTGCCAGCAGTTATTTGGACAGGGGGCATGTTGAGCAGTTCTTC. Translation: CASSYLDRGHVEQFF.